The 14 T cell receptor beta chains given below trace back to one sample, sequenced in a study of vaccination effects on CD4 cells after COVID-19. What these receptors recognize is not known. Having been cultured for less than 13 days, the cells underwent CD4+ T cell isolation. The protocol was immunoSEQ multiplex PCR, while the TCRdb copy is restricted to in-frame clones and leaves out a portion. The sample contains tens of thousands of clones, 65% to 80% of which appear only once. The sample was CD4+ T cells from PBMCs cultured without peptide, taken before COVID-19 vaccination. Receptors were obtained from a human donor who received a COVID-19 vaccine.

This clone has only a few counts. The genes are TRBV19 and TRBJ2-7; the match to TRBD1 covers 7 bases. V was pared by 5 bases and J by 0 bases, with 7 bases of the junction left unmatched. The germline CDR1 and CDR2 sequences are LNHDA and SQIVND (reference sequence). There are 15 residues in the CDR3. DNA of the CDR3: TGTGCCAGTAGTCCCCGGGACAGCAGCTCCTACGAGCAGTACTTC. It is translated as CASSPRDSSSYEQYF.

The J gene is TRBJ1-1, the V gene TRBV12-3 or TRBV12-4; TRBD1 might be the D (5 bases). V lost 6 bases and J 8 bases, leaving 13 bases between the germline ends. The CDR3 is made up of 12 amino acids. The DNA of the CDR3 is TGTGCCAGCAGAACCCGGGACGGCGAAGCTTTCTTT. This sequence encodes CASRTRDGEAFF.

V is TRBV10-2 and J is TRBJ1-5; D remains ambiguous. The CDR3 runs 13 residues. Per the germline V gene, CDR1 is WSHSY and CDR2 is SAAADI. The V and J ends lost 10 bases and 7 bases respectively, with 17 bases between them. The CDR3 loop is CATSGGSGQPQHF. As DNA, the CDR3 is TGCGCCACTAGCGGAGGTTCTGGGCAGCCCCAGCATTTT.

The V call is TRBV30, the J call TRBJ2-7; 8 positions match TRBD1. Germline V gene sequence: CDR1 GTSNPN, CDR2 SVGIG (reference sequence). This CDR3 region has 16 residues. The V segment lost 3 bases and the J segment 0 bases; nucleotides outside the gene matches: 10. CDR3 sequence reads: CAWSPVDRANSYEQYF. CDR3 DNA: TGTGCCTGGAGCCCAGTGGACAGGGCTAACTCCTACGAGCAGTACTTC.

The table lists this clone with a count of one. The V call is TRBV6-1, the J call TRBJ2-7; D not certain. The CDR3 covers 12 residues. V gave up 1 base and J gave up 6 bases, with 7 bases separating them. The germline gives CDR1 MNHNS, CDR2 SASEGT. The CDR3 DNA sequence: TGTGCCAGCAGTGAAGGTTGGCGCGAGCAGTACTTC. Translation gives CASSEGWREQYF.

This rearrangement joins TRBV28 to TRBJ2-5; no definite D call. The CDR3 extends over 13 amino acids. From germline, CDR1 is MDHEN and CDR2 SYDVKM. The V end was cut by 2 bases, the J end by 2 bases, with 6 bases between. CDR3 residues: CASSLRIQETQYF. In DNA form, the CDR3 reads TGTGCCAGCAGTTTAAGAATTCAAGAGACCCAGTACTTC.

The chain joins TRBV2 to TRBJ2-7; TRBD1 matches 8 bases. CDR1 and CDR2 from the germline V gene are SNHLY and FYNNEI. After removal of 6 bases from V and 6 bases from J, the junction contained 4 bases not matched to a gene. There are 12 residues in the CDR3. In DNA form, the CDR3 reads TGTGCCAGCAGGGATACAGGGGGCGAGCAGTACTTC. Its translation: CASRDTGGEQYF.

The rearrangement joins TRBV12-5 to TRBJ2-1, with 11 bases matching TRBD2. The CDR3 spans 18 residues. V dropped 0 bases and J dropped 10; count of bases not matched to a gene: 14. Germline-derived CDR1 and CDR2 are LGHNT and FRNRAP. The CDR3, as DNA: TGTGCTAGTGGTTTGGTACCCACGACTAGCGGGAATTCAGGCGAGCAGTTCTTC. Amino acids: CASGLVPTTSGNSGEQFF.

V usage is TRBV30 and J usage is TRBJ1-3; D is possibly TRBD1 (5 bases). Germline V gene data show CDR1 as GTSNPN and CDR2 as SVGIG (reference sequence). The germline V and J ends were trimmed by 0 bases and 0 bases, with 24 bases remaining between them. This CDR3 comprises 20 residues. CDR3 region: CAWSVPGIGEKGHSGNTIYF. DNA for the CDR3: TGTGCCTGGAGTGTACCTGGGATCGGCGAAAAGGGGCACTCTGGAAACACCATATATTTT.

The CDR3 spells CASSPGLALFNEQFF. The CDR3 DNA reads TGTGCCAGCAGCCCCGGTTTAGCGCTATTCAATGAGCAGTTCTTC. This rearrangement joins TRBV11-2 to TRBJ2-1; perhaps TRBD2 as D (5 bases). Germline-derived CDR1 and CDR2 are SGHAT and FQNNGV. The CDR3 consists of 15 residues. Trimming pared 5 bases from V and 6 bases from J, leaving 17 bases between.

The chain links TRBV24-1 to TRBJ1-5; maybe TRBD1 (5 bases). Looked up from germline, CDR1 is KGHDR and CDR2 is SFDVKD. The germline V and J ends were trimmed by 2 bases and 0 bases, with 13 bases remaining between them. CDR3 size: 17 residues. The CDR3 nucleotides are TGTGCCACCAGTGATTGGGGGACGGCCTATAGCAATCAGCCCCAGCATTTT. This encodes CATSDWGTAYSNQPQHF.

This chain connects TRBV18 to TRBJ2-2; D unclear. V lost 3 bases and J lost 5, with 7 bases in between. Germline lookup yields CDR1 KGHSH and CDR2 LQKENI. The CDR3 is 13 residues long. CDR3 DNA: TGTGCCAGCTCACCCGATGGTACCGGGGAGCTGTTTTTT. Translated, it gives CASSPDGTGELFF.

The table lists this clone with a few counts. This chain's CDR3 is CASSQSGVTQGRQPQHF. The CDR3 DNA reads as TGCGCCAGCAGCCAAAGTGGGGTCACGCAGGGGCGTCAGCCCCAGCATTTT. The chain joins TRBV4-1 to TRBJ1-5; a weak D match, TRBD1 (6 bases). Looked up from germline, CDR1 is MGHRA and CDR2 is YSYEKL. This CDR3 has 17 residues. The ends were cut back, 2 bases at V and 6 bases at J, with 20 bases in the middle.

V gene TRBV27 combines with J gene TRBJ1-1, with 9 bases lining up with TRBD1. The germline CDR1 and CDR2 sequences are MNHEY and SMNVEV (reference sequence). V lost 6 bases to trimming and J lost 7 bases; unmatched junction nucleotides: 6. The CDR3 is made up of 13 amino acids. The CDR3 DNA is TGTGCCAGCAGAGCTCCGGGACAGGGTGAAGCTTTCTTT. Translating gives CASRAPGQGEAFF.